This T cell receptor (beta chain) was retrieved from a study of blood T cell repertoires in COVID-19. Study context: Acute and convalescent COVID-19 samples came from the United States, Italy and Spain.

The table came from immunoSEQ multiplex PCR; TCRdb's copy has only in-frame clones and leaves some out. The sample has 93,000 or so clones, more than 75% seen once. V lost 1 base, J lost 4 bases, and 2 bases stayed unmatched. In germline, CDR1 is LGHDT, CDR2 YNNKEL (reference sequence). The CDR3 length is 16 residues. What was sequenced was peripheral blood. This TCR derives from a human donor in a cohort sampled during active COVID-19. This chain connects TRBV3-1 (or the pseudogene TRBV3-2) to TRBJ2-5, with TRBD2 matching over 14 bases. The CDR3 DNA sequence: TGTGCCAGCAGCCAAGGGACTAGCGGGGGGCCAGAGACCCAGTACTTC. The encoded protein is CASSQGTSGGPETQYF.